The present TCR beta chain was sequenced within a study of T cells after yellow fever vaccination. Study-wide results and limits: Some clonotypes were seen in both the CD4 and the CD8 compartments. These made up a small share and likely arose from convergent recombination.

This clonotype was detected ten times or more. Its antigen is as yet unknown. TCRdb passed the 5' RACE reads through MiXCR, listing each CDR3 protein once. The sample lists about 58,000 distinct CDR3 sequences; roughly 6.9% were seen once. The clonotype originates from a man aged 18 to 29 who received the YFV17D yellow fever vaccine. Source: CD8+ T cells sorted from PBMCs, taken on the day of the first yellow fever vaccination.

The CDR3 DNA sequence: TGTGCCAGCAGCTTAGTCGTCAGGGTAAACACAGATACGCAGTATTTT. It is translated as CASSLVVRVNTDTQYF. The genes are TRBV7-9 and TRBJ2-3; a possible D gene is TRBD1 (5 bases). V lost 1 base and J lost 2, with 13 bases in between. From germline, CDR1 is SEHNR and CDR2 FQNEAQ (reference sequence). CDR3 length: 16 amino acids.